These 8 T cell receptor beta chains were sequenced from one sample in a study of CD8+CD57+ T cells in acquired aplastic anemia. Sequenced patients had shown CD8+CD57+ cell expansion by flow cytometry. The template for TCR beta VDJ and CDR3 sequence profiling was genomic DNA. TCRdb reanalysed the reads using MiXCR and keeps one entry per CDR3 protein. This sample has under 200,000 distinct CDR3 sequences, with about 45% found just once. The sample taken for sequencing was sorted CD4+, CD8+, or CD8+CD57+ T cells (not recorded which) from PBMCs. These receptors came from a human donor with aplastic anemia.

The J gene is TRBJ2-3, the V gene TRBV12-5, with D maybe TRBD2 (5 bases). Germline loops: CDR1 LGHNT, CDR2 FRNRAP. V lost 6 bases, J lost 0 bases, and 10 bases lay in between. The CDR3 spans 14 residues. CDR3 amino acids: CASGSSGSTDTQYF. The CDR3 region has the DNA TGTGCTAGTGGCTCCAGCGGTAGCACAGATACGCAGTATTTT.

This clonotype appeared many times. The V and J genes are TRBV5-1 and TRBJ2-1; D is uncertain. The germline gives CDR1 SGHRS, CDR2 YFSETQ. The CDR3 contains 15 residues. V lost 4 bases, J lost 6 bases, and 17 bases lay in between. The CDR3 sequence is CASSPQVIDFNEQFF. DNA of the CDR3: TGCGCCAGCAGCCCCCAGGTCATCGATTTCAATGAGCAGTTCTTC.

V usage is TRBV10-1 and J usage is TRBJ1-6; D is possibly TRBD1 (6 bases). CDR3 size: 12 residues. Trimming shortened V by 5 bases and J by 12 bases, and 11 bases separated the two germline ends. The germline V gene has CDR1 WNHNN and CDR2 SYGVQD (reference sequence). The CDR3, as DNA: TGCGCCAGCAGTTCACCAGGGGAACCCCTCCACTTT. Translated: CASSSPGEPLHF.

The chain combines TRBV10-3 with TRBJ1-1; possible D gene TRBD1, 5 bases. The CDR3 totals 13 residues. Trimming took off 6 bases at V and 3 bases at J, with 11 bases between the two ends. Germline values: CDR1 ENHRY, CDR2 SYGVKD. The CDR3 DNA follows: TGTGCCATCAGGCAGGGCGCGGACACTGAAGCTTTCTTT. It is translated as CAIRQGADTEAFF.

The sample holds many counts of this clonotype. This sequence joins TRBV5-1 and TRBJ2-2; D gene unclear. V was pared by 5 bases and J by 1 base, with 15 bases between. Germline V gene sequence: CDR1 SGHRS, CDR2 YFSETQ. CDR3 size: 16 residues. CDR3 in amino acids: CASSALGLLNTGELFF. The CDR3 DNA is TGCGCCAGCAGTGCACTGGGCCTACTGAACACCGGGGAGCTGTTTTTT.

This clonotype was seen ten or more times. The chain employs TRBV7-9 and TRBJ1-2, with unresolved D. The CDR3 is 15 amino acids. With 3 bases removed from V and 8 bases from J, the gap between germline ends came to 19 bases. Germline V CDR1 and CDR2: SEHNR, FQNEAQ (reference sequence). In nucleotides, the CDR3 is TGTGCCAGCAGCTTGAATTCGGGCGCGAATTGGGGCTACACCTTC. This sequence encodes CASSLNSGANWGYTF.

This clonotype was found many times. The junction does not match germline at one end; this may be a read error. The gene calls are TRBV20-1 and TRBJ1-2; tentatively, D is TRBD1 (5 bases). The length of the CDR3 is 10 residues. Germline CDR1 and CDR2: DFQATT and SNEGSKA (reference sequence). The CDR3 loop reads CSASPWGCTF. As DNA, the CDR3 is TGCAGTGCTAGCCCATGGGGCTGCACCTTC.

This clonotype was seen a few times. This chain's CDR3 is CASTPDNQETQYF. CDR3 nucleotide sequence: TGTGCCAGTACCCCGGACAATCAAGAGACCCAGTACTTC. The chain carries TRBV19 and TRBJ2-5; D is possibly TRBD1 (5 bases). V lost 7 bases to trimming and J lost 2 bases, with 11 bases between them. This CDR3 spans 13 amino acids. CDR1 is LNHDA, CDR2 SQIVND, per germline (reference sequence).